Included here is one T cell receptor beta chain sequence, with context. Sequencing used immunoSEQ multiplex PCR; TCRdb keeps in-frame clones, though not all of them. The sample contains roughly 88,000 clones, 75% to 90% of which appear only once. These data are taken from a study of glioma-infiltrating T cells after dendritic cell vaccination. As for time point: after dendritic cell vaccination, including at tumor progression/relapse. J gave up 13 bases and V 3 bases, and 12 bases lay outside the gene matches. This CDR3 region has 14 residues. The V gene's germline CDR1 is MRHNA and CDR2 SNTAGT. The chain uses TRBV6-4 and TRBJ2-1, with 7 bases aligning to TRBD2. The input for sequencing was blood, taken after dendritic cell vaccination. The clonotype comes from a human donor with glioblastoma. The CDR3 is CASSDAGLGTTQFF. In nucleotides, the CDR3 is TGTGCCAGCAGTGATGCGGGGCTCGGGACTACACAGTTCTTC.